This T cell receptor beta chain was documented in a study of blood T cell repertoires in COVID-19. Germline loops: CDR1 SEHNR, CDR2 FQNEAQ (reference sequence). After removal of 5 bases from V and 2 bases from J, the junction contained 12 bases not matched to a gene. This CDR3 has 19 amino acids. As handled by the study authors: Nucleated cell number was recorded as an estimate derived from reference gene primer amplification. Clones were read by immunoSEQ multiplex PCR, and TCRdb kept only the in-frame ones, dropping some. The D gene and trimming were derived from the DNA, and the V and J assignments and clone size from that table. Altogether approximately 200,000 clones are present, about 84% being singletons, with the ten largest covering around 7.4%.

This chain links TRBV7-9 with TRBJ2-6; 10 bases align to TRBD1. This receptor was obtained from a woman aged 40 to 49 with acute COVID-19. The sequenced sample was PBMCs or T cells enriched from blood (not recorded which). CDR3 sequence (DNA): TGTGCCAGCAGCGAGGGACCGGGACAGGGGTTTGCTGGGGCCAACGTCCTGACTTTC. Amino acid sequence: CASSEGPGQGFAGANVLTF. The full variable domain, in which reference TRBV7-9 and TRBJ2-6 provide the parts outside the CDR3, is DTGVSQNPRHKITKRGQNVTFRCDPISEHNRLYWYRQTLGQGPEFLTYFQNEAQLEKSRLLSDRFSAERPKGSFSTLEIQRTEQGDSAMYLCASSEGPGQGFAGANVLTFGAGSRLTVL.